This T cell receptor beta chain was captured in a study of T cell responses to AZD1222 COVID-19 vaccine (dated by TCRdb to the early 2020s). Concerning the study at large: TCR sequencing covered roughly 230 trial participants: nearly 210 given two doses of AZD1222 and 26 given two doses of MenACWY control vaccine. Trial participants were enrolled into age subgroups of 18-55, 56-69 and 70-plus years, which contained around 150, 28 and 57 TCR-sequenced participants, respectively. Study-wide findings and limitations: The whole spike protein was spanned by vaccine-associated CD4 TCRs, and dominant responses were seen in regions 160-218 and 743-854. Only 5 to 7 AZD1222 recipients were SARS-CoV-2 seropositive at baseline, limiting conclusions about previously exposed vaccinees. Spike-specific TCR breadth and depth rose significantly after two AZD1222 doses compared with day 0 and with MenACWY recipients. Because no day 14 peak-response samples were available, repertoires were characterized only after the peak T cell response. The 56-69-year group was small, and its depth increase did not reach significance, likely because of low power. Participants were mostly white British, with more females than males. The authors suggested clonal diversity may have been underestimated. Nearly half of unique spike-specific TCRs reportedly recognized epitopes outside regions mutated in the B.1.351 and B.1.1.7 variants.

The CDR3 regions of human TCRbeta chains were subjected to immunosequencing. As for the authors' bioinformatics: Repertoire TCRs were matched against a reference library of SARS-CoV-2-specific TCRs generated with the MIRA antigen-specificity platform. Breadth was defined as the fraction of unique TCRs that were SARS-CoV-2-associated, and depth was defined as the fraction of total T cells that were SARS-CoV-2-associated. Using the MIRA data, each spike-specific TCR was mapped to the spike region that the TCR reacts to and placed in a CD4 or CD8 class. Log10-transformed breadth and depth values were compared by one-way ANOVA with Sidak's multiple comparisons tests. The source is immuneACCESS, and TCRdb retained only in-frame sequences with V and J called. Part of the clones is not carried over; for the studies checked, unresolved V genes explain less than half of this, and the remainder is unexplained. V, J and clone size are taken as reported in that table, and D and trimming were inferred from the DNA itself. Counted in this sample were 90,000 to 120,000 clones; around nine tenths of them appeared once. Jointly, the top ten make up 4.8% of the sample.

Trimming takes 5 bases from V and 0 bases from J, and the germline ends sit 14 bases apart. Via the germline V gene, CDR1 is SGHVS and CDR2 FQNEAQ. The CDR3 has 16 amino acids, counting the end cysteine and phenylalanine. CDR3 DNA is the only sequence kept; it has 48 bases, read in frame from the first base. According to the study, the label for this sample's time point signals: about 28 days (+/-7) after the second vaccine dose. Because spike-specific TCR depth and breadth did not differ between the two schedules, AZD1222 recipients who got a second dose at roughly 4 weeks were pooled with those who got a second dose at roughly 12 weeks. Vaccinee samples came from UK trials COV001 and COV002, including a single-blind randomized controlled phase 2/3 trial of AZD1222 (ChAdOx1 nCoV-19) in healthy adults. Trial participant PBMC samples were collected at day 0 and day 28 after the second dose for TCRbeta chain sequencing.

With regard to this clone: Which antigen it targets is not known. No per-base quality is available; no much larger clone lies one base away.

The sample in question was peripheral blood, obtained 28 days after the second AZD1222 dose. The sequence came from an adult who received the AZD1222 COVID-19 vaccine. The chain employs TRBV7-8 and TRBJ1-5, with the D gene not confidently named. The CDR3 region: CASSVRGTYSNQPQHF. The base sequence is TGTGCCAGCAGCGTCAGAGGAACCTATAGCAATCAGCCCCAGCATTTT.